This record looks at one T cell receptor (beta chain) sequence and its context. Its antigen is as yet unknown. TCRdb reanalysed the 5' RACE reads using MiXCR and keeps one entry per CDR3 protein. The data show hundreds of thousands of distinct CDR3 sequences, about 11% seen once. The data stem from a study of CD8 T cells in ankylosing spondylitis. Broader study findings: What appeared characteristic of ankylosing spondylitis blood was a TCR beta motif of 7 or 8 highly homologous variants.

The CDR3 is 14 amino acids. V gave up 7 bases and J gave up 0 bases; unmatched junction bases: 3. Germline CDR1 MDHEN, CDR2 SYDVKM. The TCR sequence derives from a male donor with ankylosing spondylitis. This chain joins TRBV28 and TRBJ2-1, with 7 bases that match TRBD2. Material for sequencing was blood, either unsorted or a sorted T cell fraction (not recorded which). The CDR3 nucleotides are TGTGCCAGCATAGCGGGTGGCTCCTACAATGAGCAGTTCTTC. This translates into CASIAGGSYNEQFF.